The rows below give T cell receptor beta chains drawn from one sample of a study of blood T cell repertoires in COVID-19. Clones were sequenced by immunoSEQ multiplex PCR, and TCRdb holds only the in-frame ones, with some missing. The sample lists under 250,000 clones; 86% were seen once. The sample comprised peripheral blood. The receptors originated from a woman older than 75 with COVID-19, enrolled during active disease. Both conserved end residues are part of each CDR3. D genes are given only for firm matches. Clone size appears in some rows only: once, few, many, or a class for an expanded clone.

cdr3_aa cdr3_nt d_call clone_size j_call v_call
CASSYSHGGTEAFF TGTGCCAGCAGCTATAGCCACGGGGGCACTGAAGCTTTCTTT - - TRBJ1-1 TRBV7-9
CASSPRQGAETQYF TGTGCCAGTAGTCCCCGACAGGGTGCAGAGACCCAGTACTTC TRBD1 - TRBJ2-5 TRBV19
CASTLMGQGASSFF TGTGCCAGCACTCTAATGGGGCAGGGGGCTTCATCTTTCTTT TRBD1 - TRBJ1-1 TRBV2
CASSLGRGSTEAFF TGTGCCAGCAGCTTAGGGAGGGGAAGCACTGAAGCTTTCTTT - - TRBJ1-1 TRBV11-3
CASRQGTDNEKLFF TGTGCCAGCAGACAGGGGACAGATAATGAAAAACTGTTTTTT TRBD1 - TRBJ1-4 TRBV28
CASSLDSSRGNQPQHF TGTGCCAGCAGCTTAGACTCCTCCCGAGGCAATCAGCCCCAGCATTTT - - TRBJ1-5 TRBV7-8
CASSLAKARGGKETQYF TGTGCCAGCAGCTTAGCGAAAGCTAGGGGGGGCAAAGAGACCCAGTACTTC - - TRBJ2-5 TRBV7-8
CASSSESPNYGYTF TGCGCCAGCAGCTCCGAAAGCCCTAACTATGGCTACACCTTC - - TRBJ1-2 TRBV5-1
CASSLGERGPRSDTQYF TGTGCCAGCAGCTTAGGCGAGCGGGGGCCTAGATCAGATACGCAGTATTTT TRBD2 - TRBJ2-3 TRBV7-3
CASTRTSGQETQYF TGTGCCAGCACCCGCACTAGCGGGCAAGAGACCCAGTACTTC - - TRBJ2-5 TRBV12-1
CASSPGGDSGNTIYF TGTGCCAGCTCACCAGGGGGGGACTCTGGAAACACCATATATTTT - - TRBJ1-3 TRBV18
CASSPPRNQPQHF TGTGCCAGCAGCCCGCCCAGAAATCAGCCCCAGCATTTT - - TRBJ1-5 TRBV12-3/TRBV12-4
CASSRTDTQYF TGTGCCAGCAGTCGGACAGATACGCAGTATTTT - - TRBJ2-3 TRBV9
CASSPIQETQYF TGTGCCAGCTCACCTATCCAAGAGACCCAGTACTTC - - TRBJ2-5 TRBV18
CASSREGSSTDTQYF TGTGCCAGCAGCCGGGAAGGTTCTAGCACAGATACGCAGTATTTT - - TRBJ2-3 TRBV11-2
CASSLGEFNQPQHF TGTGCCAGCAGCTTAGGAGAATTCAATCAGCCCCAGCATTTT - few TRBJ1-5 TRBV7-9
CASSSVGLLLDTQYF TGCGCCAGCAGCTCCGTGGGACTTCTCTTAGATACGCAGTATTTT - - TRBJ2-3 TRBV5-1
CASSLDRGTNNEQFF TGTGCCAGCAGCCTCGACAGGGGGACAAACAATGAGCAGTTCTTC TRBD1 - TRBJ2-1 TRBV28
CASSLVGGLGEKLFF TGTGCCAGCAGCCTCGTCGGAGGGTTGGGCGAAAAACTGTTTTTT - - TRBJ1-4 TRBV14
CASRYPRITYNEQFF TGTGCCAGCAGGTACCCGCGTATCACCTACAATGAGCAGTTCTTC - - TRBJ2-1 TRBV6-4
CASSPDSNYEQYF TGCGCCAGCAGCCCGGACAGCAACTACGAGCAGTACTTC - - TRBJ2-7 TRBV5-1
CASSSGSGGMETQYF TGTGCCAGCAGCTCAGGAAGCGGGGGCATGGAGACCCAGTACTTC TRBD2 - TRBJ2-5 TRBV11-2